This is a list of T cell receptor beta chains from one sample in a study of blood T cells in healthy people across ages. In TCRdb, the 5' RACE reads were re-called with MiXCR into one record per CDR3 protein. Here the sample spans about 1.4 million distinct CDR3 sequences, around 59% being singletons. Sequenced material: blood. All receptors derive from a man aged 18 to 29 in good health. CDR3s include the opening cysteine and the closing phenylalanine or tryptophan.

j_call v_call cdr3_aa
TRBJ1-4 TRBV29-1 CSVLMVGGTLNEKLFF
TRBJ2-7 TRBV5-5 CASSLSPGQGRQLSEQYF
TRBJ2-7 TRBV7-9 CASSRNTNEQYF
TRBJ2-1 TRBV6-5 CASSYSQYNEQFF
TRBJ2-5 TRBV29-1 CSVKQGLETQYF
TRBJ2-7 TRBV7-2 CASSLGRIYEQYF
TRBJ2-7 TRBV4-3 CASSQGGGEQYF
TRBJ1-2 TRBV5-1 CASSLTGQPDYGYTF
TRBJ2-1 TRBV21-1 CASNQGTDNEQFF
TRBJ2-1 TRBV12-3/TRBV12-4 CASSLGSGLHEQFF
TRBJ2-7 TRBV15 CATSRDRESSYEQYF
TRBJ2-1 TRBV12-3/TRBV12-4 CASSPTGDEQFF
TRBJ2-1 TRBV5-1 CASSLVQGREQFF
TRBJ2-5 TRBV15 CATSRDLRKETQYF
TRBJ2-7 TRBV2 CASQEAYEQYF
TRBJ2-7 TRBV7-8 CASSLLAGASEQYF
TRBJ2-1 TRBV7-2 CASSFSRQWEQFF
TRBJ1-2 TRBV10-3 CAISESTLGRGYGYTF
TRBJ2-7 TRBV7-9 CASSVPTDSYEQYF
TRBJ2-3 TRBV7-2 CASSRGLAGGYSTDTQYF
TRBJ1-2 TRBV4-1 CASSQVGGDGYTF
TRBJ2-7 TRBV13 CASSPGQKYEQYF
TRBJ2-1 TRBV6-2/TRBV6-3 CASSWGDNEQFF
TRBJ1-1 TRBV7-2 CASSLSQDRARAFF
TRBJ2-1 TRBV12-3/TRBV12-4 CASSSGQNYNEQFF
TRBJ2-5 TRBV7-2 CASSVEGTRLLYQETQYF
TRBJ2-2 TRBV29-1 CSVGAVPGTGELFF
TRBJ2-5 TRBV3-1 CASSQTQGPQETQYF
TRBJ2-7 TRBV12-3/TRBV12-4 CASRPSGRFFEQYF
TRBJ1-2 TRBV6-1 CASSEFFQPTYYGYTF
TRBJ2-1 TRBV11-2 CASSPREDINEQFF
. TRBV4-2 CASSQLGRILYEQYF
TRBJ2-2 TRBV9 CASSDSGGELFF
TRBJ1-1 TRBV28 CASTRAVTEAFF
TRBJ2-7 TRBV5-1 CASSLGPFTYEQYF
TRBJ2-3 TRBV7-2 CASSLGWTDTQYF
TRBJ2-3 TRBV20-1 CSARDAGGPKDTQYF